This entry is about one T cell receptor beta chain. The germline V and J ends were trimmed by 5 bases and 2 bases, with 12 bases remaining between them. Germline CDR1 is MNHEY and CDR2 is SMNVEV (reference sequence). There are 14 residues in the CDR3. With 60 Vbeta and 13 Jbeta primers, the PCR was carried out. Clones were read by immunoSEQ multiplex PCR, and TCRdb kept only the in-frame ones, dropping some. Counted here are 78,000 or so clones, approximately 62% occurring once; the ten biggest clones make up roughly 4.5%. The data are from a study of cytomegalovirus exposure and HLA in healthy donors.

The receptor comes from a male donor in good health and CMV-seropositive. Sequencing was carried out using PBMCs. This chain joins TRBV27 and TRBJ2-5; TRBD1 might be the D (6 bases). The CDR3 is CASSLPGQQETQYF. For the CDR3, the DNA is TGTGCCAGCAGTCTGCCGGGACAACAAGAGACCCAGTACTTC.